Reported below is one TCR beta chain. In the source study's methods: The assay estimated nucleated cells by amplifying reference gene primers. The assay was immunoSEQ multiplex PCR, and TCRdb's table has in-frame clones only and misses some. V and J calls plus clone size are reproduced from that table; the DNA served to infer D and trimming. Of under 250,000 clones listed, about 86% are singletons. The age range of participants was about 18 to 100 years, with residence in about two dozen US areas. This sample stems from a study of blood T cell repertoires in COVID-19. This receptor was obtained from a woman aged 45 to 65 with acute COVID-19. The specimen sequenced was PBMCs or T cells enriched from blood (not recorded which).

The CDR3 reads CASSVRDLIVNEQFF. CDR3 nucleotides: TGTGCCAGCAGTGTCAGGGACTTAATTGTCAATGAGCAGTTCTTC. The V call is TRBV27, the J call TRBJ2-1; a possible D gene is TRBD2 (6 bases). V lost 5 bases to trimming and J lost 6 bases, with 17 bases between them. Germline V gene lookup returns CDR1 MNHEY and CDR2 SMNVEV (reference sequence). There are 15 residues in the CDR3.